This T cell receptor (beta chain) was retrieved from a study of OX40 agonist ivuxolimab in advanced cancers. Whole-study context: The dose-escalation group included hepatocellular carcinoma, melanoma, renal cell carcinoma and head and neck cancer.

CDR3 size: 12 residues. Looked up from germline, CDR1 is SGHAT and CDR2 is FQNNGV. Trimming cost V 6 bases and J 2 bases, with 6 bases left between them. Clones were sequenced by immunoSEQ multiplex PCR, and TCRdb holds only the in-frame ones, with some missing. This table holds roughly 100,000 clones, 90% found once. Sequenced material: CD4+ or CD8+ T cells sorted from blood, taken in a trial of the OX40 agonist ivuxolimab. This clonotype was sampled from an adult with an advanced solid tumor such as melanoma, head and neck, liver or kidney cancer. V and J are TRBV11-2 and TRBJ2-3, with D unresolved. The DNA of the CDR3 is TGTGCCAGCAGTTCAGTCACAGATACGCAGTATTTT. It translates to CASSSVTDTQYF.